The clone carrying this TCR beta chain was observed a few times. Regarding time point: newly diagnosed GD, antithyroid drugs for less than 3 months. Isolated PBMC RNA provided the starting material for the TCR library. The guidelines of the American Thyroid Association were the basis for diagnosing Graves' disease. Both iRepertoire HTBI primers and Arm-PCR of CDR3 regions were used to build the TCR beta libraries. In TCRdb, the multiplex PCR reads were re-called with MiXCR into one record per CDR3 protein. The sample carries 550,000 to 700,000 distinct CDR3 sequences, 16% recorded once. The CDR3 consists of 16 residues. With 9 bases clipped from V and 3 bases from J, the junction kept 12 bases outside the gene matches. Germline V lookup: CDR1 MNHEY, CDR2 SVGEGT. This entry belongs to a study of regulatory T cells in long-lasting Graves disease. This sample also appeared in a second study, on T cells in Graves' hyperthyroidism and ophthalmopathy.

This chain links TRBV6-2 or TRBV6-3 with TRBJ1-4; 8 bases are a match to TRBD1. The sequenced sample was peripheral blood mononuclear cells (PBMCs), obtained at new diagnosis, from a patient treated with antithyroid drugs. The receptor was isolated from a man aged 18 to 30 with Graves disease. The CDR3 coding sequence is TGTGCCAGTACTAAGACAGGGGTCGGTTCTAATGAAAAACTGTTTTTT. This gives the protein CASTKTGVGSNEKLFF.